The 21 T cell receptor beta chains given below trace back to one sample, sequenced in a study of neurological immune-mediated disorders. One entry per CDR3 protein results from TCRdb running MiXCR on the 5' RACE reads. The sample comprises roughly 16,000 distinct CDR3 sequences, 9% to 10% of which are singletons, and 43% rests with the top ten. The sample comprised CD8+ T cells from blood. Every receptor here comes from a man aged 45 to 65 in good health.

In its sample, this clonotype was seen a few times. CDR3 sequence: CASSAGERYEQYF. CDR3 sequence (DNA): TGTGCCAGCAGTGCGGGAGAGAGGTACGAGCAGTACTTC. The rearrangement joins TRBV2 to TRBJ2-7; D is possibly TRBD2 (6 bases). V lost 4 bases and J 4 bases, leaving 11 bases between the germline ends. The CDR3 covers 13 residues. Germline V gene lookup returns CDR1 SNHLY and CDR2 FYNNEI.

This clonotype came up many times. This chain joins TRBV27 and TRBJ1-1; 8 positions match TRBD1. Germline assignment: CDR1 MNHEY and CDR2 SMNVEV (reference sequence). The V and J ends lost 10 bases and 3 bases, in that order; junction bases with no gene match: 19. This CDR3 contains 17 residues. Here the CDR3 DNA reads TGTGCCACCCAGAGTGTACGAGACAGGGGTTTTGACACTGAAGCTTTCTTT. This codes for CATQSVRDRGFDTEAFF.

This clonotype was recorded at least ten times. This chain joins TRBV28 and TRBJ2-1; D gene uncertain. V was trimmed by 6 bases and J by 5 bases, leaving 17 bases between them. The V gene's germline CDR1 is MDHEN and CDR2 SYDVKM. This CDR3 is built from 15 residues. The CDR3 DNA follows: TGTGCCAGCAGACCTACGGGTTATGGTCACAATGAGCAGTTCTTC. Protein: CASRPTGYGHNEQFF.

This clonotype was counted at least ten times. The chain carries TRBV4-3 and TRBJ2-2, with D perhaps matching TRBD1 (6 bases). CDR1 and CDR2 from the germline V gene are LGHNA and YSLEER. V lost 5 bases and J lost 5, with 6 bases in between. CDR3 length: 12 amino acids. The chain's CDR3 is CASSRGTGELFF. The CDR3 DNA reads TGCGCCAGCAGCAGGGGGACCGGGGAGCTGTTTTTT.

V usage is TRBV6-2 or TRBV6-3 and J usage is TRBJ1-1; TRBD1 agrees at 9 bases. Germline V gene lookup returns CDR1 MNHEY and CDR2 SVGEGT. The length of the CDR3 is 17 residues. J gave up 3 bases and V 2 bases, and 10 bases lay outside the gene matches. The CDR3 DNA reads TGTGCCAGCAGTTACCGATCGGGGACAGGGCCGGACACTGAAGCTTTCTTT. Translated, it gives CASSYRSGTGPDTEAFF.

This clonotype was seen ten or more times. The chain employs TRBV6-5 and TRBJ2-2; D remains unclear. V was shortened by 0 bases and J by 6 bases, with 11 bases between the two germline ends. This CDR3 is built from 15 residues. The germline V gene has CDR1 MNHEY and CDR2 SVGAGI. DNA of the CDR3: TGTGCCAGCAGTTACTCGTCCCTGGGGTCCGGGGAGCTGTTTTTT. Protein product: CASSYSSLGSGELFF.

This clonotype has a count of ten or more. The chain carries TRBV7-8 and TRBJ1-5; D is undetermined. The CDR3 covers 16 residues. V shed 5 bases and J shed 0 bases, with 14 bases lying between them. The germline V gene has CDR1 SGHVS and CDR2 FQNEAQ. The DNA of the CDR3 is TGTGCCAGCAGCCAGTTCCCCCCCGGTAGCAATCAGCCCCAGCATTTT. Its protein is CASSQFPPGSNQPQHF.

In this sample, this clonotype turned up a few times. This chain uses TRBV5-6 with TRBJ1-1; a possible D gene is TRBD1 (6 bases). Trimming removed 1 base at V and 3 bases at J, with 31 bases between. The CDR3 sequence is 21 residues long. Per germline, CDR1 SGHDT and CDR2 YYEEEE. The CDR3 nucleotides read TGTGCCAGCAGCTTGTCGTCGTCCTTGGGCCCCCGGGGGCTGAAGTACACTGAAGCTTTCTTT. It specifies CASSLSSSLGPRGLKYTEAFF.

This clonotype showed up many times. The chain couples TRBV24-1 to TRBJ2-1; 7 bases fit TRBD1. CDR3 size: 13 residues. The germline gives CDR1 KGHDR, CDR2 SFDVKD. V trimming: 4 bases; J trimming: 12 bases; junction bases outside the gene matches: 8. CDR3 coding DNA: TGTGCCACCAGTGAAGAACAGGGGCGGGTGCAGTTCTTC. Protein product: CATSEEQGRVQFF.

This clonotype was seen many times. The V call is TRBV7-2, the J call TRBJ2-1; tentative D call: TRBD2 (6 bases). V shed 1 base and J shed 0 bases, with 7 bases lying between them. This CDR3 contains 15 residues. Germline lookup yields CDR1 SGHTA and CDR2 FQGNSA. CDR3 DNA sequence: TGTGCCAGCAGCTTAGACGGGAGCTCCTACAATGAGCAGTTCTTC. It is translated as CASSLDGSSYNEQFF.

This clonotype was found many times. This sequence joins TRBV18 and TRBJ1-2; TRBD1 is a possible D gene (5 bases). Trimming removed 5 bases at V and 4 bases at J, with 11 bases between. This CDR3 comprises 13 residues. Germline V gene data show CDR1 as KGHSH and CDR2 as LQKENI. DNA of the CDR3: TGTGCCAGCTCATTAACAGGAACCTATGGCTACACCTTC. Residues: CASSLTGTYGYTF.

This clonotype appeared many times. This chain uses TRBV4-3 with TRBJ2-2, with D maybe TRBD2 (6 bases). Trimming shortened V by 4 bases and J by 0 bases, and 6 bases separated the two germline ends. The CDR3 sequence is 14 residues long. Germline V CDR1 and CDR2: LGHNA, YSLEER. For the CDR3, the DNA is TGCGCCAGCAGCCTAGCGGCGAACACCGGGGAGCTGTTTTTT. Its protein product is CASSLAANTGELFF.

There are many counts of this clonotype. The chain recombines TRBV5-1 with TRBJ2-7; 7 bases line up with TRBD1. The CDR3 is made up of 14 amino acids. Germline V gives CDR1 SGHRS, CDR2 YFSETQ. Trimming at V came to 0 bases and at J to 7 bases, leaving 7 bases not matched to a gene. The CDR3 DNA reads as TGCGCCAGCAGCTTGGACAGAGGGGGCTATGAGCAGTACTTC. It codes for CASSLDRGGYEQYF.

At least ten counts were recorded for this clonotype. The genes are TRBV5-1 and TRBJ1-1, with D possibly being TRBD1 (6 bases). The CDR3 totals 14 residues. V was shortened by 0 bases and J by 5 bases, with 11 bases between the two germline ends. From germline, CDR1 is SGHRS and CDR2 YFSETQ. The CDR3 loop is CASSLDRRGTEAFF. As DNA, the CDR3 is TGCGCCAGCAGCTTGGACCGTAGGGGGACTGAAGCTTTCTTT.

The gene calls are TRBV5-1 and TRBJ1-6, with 7 bases lining up with TRBD1. With 3 bases clipped from V and 0 bases from J, the junction kept 6 bases outside the gene matches. Germline-derived CDR1 and CDR2 are SGHRS and YFSETQ. The CDR3 is 17 amino acids. CDR3 region: CASSSRGQRSYNSPLHF. The CDR3 DNA reads as TGCGCCAGCAGCTCGAGGGGACAGCGCTCCTATAATTCACCCCTCCACTTT.

The table lists this clonotype with many counts. The chain links TRBV27 to TRBJ2-2; TRBD1 matches at 8 bases. The V gene end was trimmed by 3 bases and the J gene end by 4 bases; junction bases not matched to a gene: 4. Germline CDR1 reads MNHEY; CDR2 reads SMNVEV (reference sequence). This CDR3 is 15 amino acids long. The CDR3 protein is CASSFRQGSTGELFF. The CDR3 coding sequence is TGTGCCAGCAGTTTTCGACAGGGGAGCACCGGGGAGCTGTTTTTT.

This clonotype is medium-sized in the sample. V usage is TRBV30 and J usage is TRBJ2-2; D is unclear. Germline CDR1 reads GTSNPN; CDR2 reads SVGIG (reference sequence). This CDR3 spans 12 amino acids. Trimming cost V 6 bases and J 3 bases, with 8 bases left between them. The CDR3 region has the DNA TGTGCCTGCCGTCGGGACACCGGGGAGCTGTTTTTT. Translated: CACRRDTGELFF. The full variable domain, completed using reference TRBV30 and TRBJ2-2, is SQTIHQWPATLVQPVGSPLSLECTVEGTSNPNLYWYRQAAGRGLQLLFYSVGIGQISSEVPQNLSASRPQDRQFILSSKKLLLSDSGFYLCACRRDTGELFFGEGSRLTVL.

This clonotype was counted ten times or more. This chain links TRBV7-6 with TRBJ2-3, with D perhaps TRBD2 (5 bases). Trimming removed 1 base from V and 5 bases from J, with 25 bases in between. CDR1 and CDR2 (germline): SGHVS, FNYEAQ. The CDR3 totals 19 residues. The CDR3 coding sequence is TGTGCCAGCAGCTTAGTTGCTAGCACCCTAGTAACGGTTGAAGATACGCAGTATTTT. Protein: CASSLVASTLVTVEDTQYF. The full variable domain, with the rest looked up from reference TRBV7-6 and TRBJ2-3, is GAGVSQSPRYKVTKRGQDVALRCDPISGHVSLYWYRQALGQGPEFLTYFNYEAQQDKSGLPNDRFSAERPEGSISTLTIQRTEQRDSAMYRCASSLVASTLVTVEDTQYFGPGTRLTVL.

At least ten counts were recorded for this clonotype. V is TRBV4-2 and J is TRBJ2-3; no firm D call. V lost 0 bases, J lost 1 base, and 11 bases lay in between. Germline loops: CDR1 LGHNA, CDR2 YNFKEQ. The CDR3 totals 16 residues. The CDR3 DNA reads TGTGCCAGCAGCCAAGATCGGAGTGGGGGCACAGATACGCAGTATTTT. It yields the protein CASSQDRSGGTDTQYF.

This clonotype was observed many times. The V and J genes are TRBV20-1 and TRBJ1-2; the D gene is possibly TRBD1 (5 bases). The CDR3 sequence is 16 residues long. Trimming left V 0 bases short and J 3 bases short, with 17 bases between. The germline V gene has CDR1 DFQATT and CDR2 SNEGSKA (reference sequence). The CDR3 region has the DNA TGCAGTGCTAGAGATCGGGTACAGGCGTGGGACTATGGCTACACCTTC. Its translation: CSARDRVQAWDYGYTF.

The chain employs TRBV20-1 and TRBJ2-5; D not certain. The CDR3 has 14 amino acids. CDR1 DFQATT and CDR2 SNEGSKA come from the germline V gene (reference sequence). The CDR3 here is CMMHGPLGQETQYF. CDR3 coding DNA: TGCATGATGCATGGCCCTTTAGGCCAAGAGACCCAGTACTTC.